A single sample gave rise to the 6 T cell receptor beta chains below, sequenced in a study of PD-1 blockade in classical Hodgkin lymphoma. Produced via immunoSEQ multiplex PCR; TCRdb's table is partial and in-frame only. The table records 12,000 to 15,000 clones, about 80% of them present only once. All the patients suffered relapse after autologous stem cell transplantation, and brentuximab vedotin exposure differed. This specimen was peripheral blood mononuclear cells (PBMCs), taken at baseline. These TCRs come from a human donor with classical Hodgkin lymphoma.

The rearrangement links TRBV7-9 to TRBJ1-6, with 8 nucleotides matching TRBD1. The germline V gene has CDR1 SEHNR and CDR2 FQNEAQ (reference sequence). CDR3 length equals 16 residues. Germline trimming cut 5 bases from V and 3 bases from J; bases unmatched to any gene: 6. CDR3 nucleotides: TGTGCCAGCAGCCCTCAGGGGGCCTTCTATAATTCACCCCTCCACTTT. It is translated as CASSPQGAFYNSPLHF.

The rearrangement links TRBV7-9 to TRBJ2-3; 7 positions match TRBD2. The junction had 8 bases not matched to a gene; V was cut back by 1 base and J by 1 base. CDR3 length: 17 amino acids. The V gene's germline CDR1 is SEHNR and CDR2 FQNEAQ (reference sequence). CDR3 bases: TGTGCCAGCAGCTTAGATTTCGAGCGGGGTGGCACAGATACGCAGTATTTT. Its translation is CASSLDFERGGTDTQYF.

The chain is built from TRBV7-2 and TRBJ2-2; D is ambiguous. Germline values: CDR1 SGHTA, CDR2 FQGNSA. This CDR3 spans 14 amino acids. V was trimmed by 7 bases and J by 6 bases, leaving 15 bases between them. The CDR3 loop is CASTPLGDAGELFF. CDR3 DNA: TGTGCCAGCACCCCTCTAGGCGATGCCGGGGAGCTGTTTTTT.

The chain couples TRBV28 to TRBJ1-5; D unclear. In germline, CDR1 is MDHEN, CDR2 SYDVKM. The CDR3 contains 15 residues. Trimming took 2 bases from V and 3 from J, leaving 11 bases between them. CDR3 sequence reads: CASSLRSLLNQPQHF. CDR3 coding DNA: TGTGCCAGCAGTTTAAGGAGTCTGCTCAATCAGCCCCAGCATTTT.

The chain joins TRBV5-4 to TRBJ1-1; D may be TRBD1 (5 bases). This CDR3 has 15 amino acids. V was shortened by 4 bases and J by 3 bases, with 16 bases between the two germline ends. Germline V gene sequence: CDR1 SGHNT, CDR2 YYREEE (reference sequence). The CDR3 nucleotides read TGTGCCAGCAGCGTACCGGGACGCCGGGACACTGAAGCTTTCTTT. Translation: CASSVPGRRDTEAFF.

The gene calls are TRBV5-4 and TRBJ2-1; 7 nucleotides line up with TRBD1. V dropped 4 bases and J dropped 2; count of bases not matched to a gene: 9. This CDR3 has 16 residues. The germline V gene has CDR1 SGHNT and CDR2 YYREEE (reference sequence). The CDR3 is CASSRRGQGPYNEQFF. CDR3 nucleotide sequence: TGTGCCAGCAGCCGTAGGGGGCAGGGGCCCTACAATGAGCAGTTCTTC.